This T cell receptor beta chain is from a study of T cell repertoires in ileal Crohn's disease. Study results and caveats: Compared with CD4 T cells, sorted CD8 cells carried more expanded clones. Every patient over 26.8% clonality showed endoscopic recurrence.

Per sample, roughly 500 nanograms of biopsy DNA were TCRB immunosequenced. Measured with immunoSEQ multiplex PCR; TCRdb has only the in-frame clones, and not every one. The repertoire holds about 6,000 clones, with around 85% as singletons. In regard to this clone: The antigen is undetermined.

Adults with ileal or ileocolonic Crohn's disease and an indication for resection were eligible. The receptor was isolated from an adult with Crohn's disease. Sequencing was performed on ileal tissue.

The CDR3 sequence: CASSVTGGSYEQYF. CDR3 DNA: TGCGCCAGCAGCGTGACGGGTGGGAGTTACGAGCAGTACTTC. The chain employs TRBV5-1 and TRBJ2-7, with D possibly matching TRBD2 (5 bases). V shed 4 bases and J shed 4 bases, with 15 bases lying between them. Germline V gives CDR1 SGHRS, CDR2 YFSETQ. This CDR3 has 14 amino acids.